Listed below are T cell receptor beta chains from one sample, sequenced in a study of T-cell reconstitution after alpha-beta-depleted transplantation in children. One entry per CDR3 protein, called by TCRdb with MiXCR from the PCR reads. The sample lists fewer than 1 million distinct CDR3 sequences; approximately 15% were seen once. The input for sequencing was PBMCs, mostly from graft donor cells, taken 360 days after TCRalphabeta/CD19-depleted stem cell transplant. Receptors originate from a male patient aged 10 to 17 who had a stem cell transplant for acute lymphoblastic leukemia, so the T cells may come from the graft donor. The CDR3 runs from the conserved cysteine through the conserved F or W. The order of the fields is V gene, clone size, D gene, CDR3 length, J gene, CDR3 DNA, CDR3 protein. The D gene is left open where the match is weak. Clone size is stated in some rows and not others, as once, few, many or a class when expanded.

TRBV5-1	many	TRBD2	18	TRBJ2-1	TGCGCCAGCAGCTTTAGCGGGAGAAGAGTTGGGGTCTACAATGAGCAGTTCTTC	CASSFSGRRVGVYNEQFF
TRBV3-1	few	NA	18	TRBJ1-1	TGTGCCAGCAGCCAAGAATTCGGGCAGGGGTGGTGGGACACTGAAGCTTTCTTT	CASSQEFGQGWWDTEAFF
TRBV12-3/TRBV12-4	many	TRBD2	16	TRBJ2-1	TGTGCCAGCAGTCCCGGACTAGCGGGAGGGCCCAATGAGCAGTTCTTC	CASSPGLAGGPNEQFF
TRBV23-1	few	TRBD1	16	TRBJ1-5	TGCGCCAGCAGTCAATCTGAGACAGGGGTCAATCAGCCCCAGCATTTT	CASSQSETGVNQPQHF
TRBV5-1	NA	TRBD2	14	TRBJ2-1	TGCGCCAGCAGCGGAGGGACTAGCGGCGATGAGCAGTTCTTC	CASSGGTSGDEQFF
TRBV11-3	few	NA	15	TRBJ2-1	TGTGCCAGCAGCTTAGGGATCGGGAGTAGGAATGAGCAGTTCTTC	CASSLGIGSRNEQFF
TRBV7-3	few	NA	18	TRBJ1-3	TGTGCCAGCAGCTTAACGTCGGACAGATCCCTTTGGGGAAACACCATATATTTT	CASSLTSDRSLWGNTIYF
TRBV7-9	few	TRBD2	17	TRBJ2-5	TGTGCCAGCAGCCCCAGGACTAGCGGGAGGGTCGTGAGGACCCAGTACTTC	CASSPRTSGRVVRTQYF
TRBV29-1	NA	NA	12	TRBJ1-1	TGCAGCGTTGAAGAAACAGGCACTGAAGCTTTCTTT	CSVEETGTEAFF
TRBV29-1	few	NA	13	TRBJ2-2	TGCAGCGCCTGGCAGGGCCACACCGGGGAGCTGTTTTTT	CSAWQGHTGELFF
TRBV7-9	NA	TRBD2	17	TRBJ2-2	TGTGCCAGCAGTTTCGGGCTAGCGGATAAGAACACCGGGGAGCTGTTTTTT	CASSFGLADKNTGELFF
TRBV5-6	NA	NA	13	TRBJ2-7	TGTGCCAGCACCACCGTGGGGGGCTACGAGCAGTACTTC	CASTTVGGYEQYF
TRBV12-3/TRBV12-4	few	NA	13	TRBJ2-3	TGTGCCAGCAGTTTAGAGGTCCGCCCAGGCCAGTATTTT	CASSLEVRPGQYF
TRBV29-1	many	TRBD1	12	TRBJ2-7	TGCAGCGCGGGACAGGGACTCTACGAGCAGTACTTC	CSAGQGLYEQYF
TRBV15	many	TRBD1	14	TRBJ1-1	TGTGCCACCAGCAGAAGACAGGGGATCACTGAAGCTTTCTTT	CATSRRQGITEAFF
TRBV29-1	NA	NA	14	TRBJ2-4	TGCAGCGTTGCCCCGCGTCTAGCCAAAAACATTCAGTACTTC	CSVAPRLAKNIQYF
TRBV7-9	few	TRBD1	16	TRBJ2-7	TGTGCCAGCAGCTTCCCCCACTGGGACAGATCCTACGAGCAGTACTTC	CASSFPHWDRSYEQYF
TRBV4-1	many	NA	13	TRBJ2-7	TGCGCCAGCAGCCAAGAATCAAGCGACGAGCAGTACTTC	CASSQESSDEQYF
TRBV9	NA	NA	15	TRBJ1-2	TGTGCCAGCAGCGGAACTGGGACGGGCCACTATGGCTACACCTTC	CASSGTGTGHYGYTF
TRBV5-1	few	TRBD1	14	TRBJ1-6	TGCGCCAGCAGTTACGACAGGGGTGGTTCACCCCTCCACTTT	CASSYDRGGSPLHF
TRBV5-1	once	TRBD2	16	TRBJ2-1	TGCGCCAGCAGCTTGGCCTGGGCTAGCGGGGCCATTGAGCAGTTCTTC	CASSLAWASGAIEQFF
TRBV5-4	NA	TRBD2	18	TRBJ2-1	TGTGCCAGCAGCTTGCTGTTAGGAACTAGCGCCACCTACAATGAGCAGTTCTTC	CASSLLLGTSATYNEQFF
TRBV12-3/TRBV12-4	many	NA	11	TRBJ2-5	TGTGCCAGCAGACCCGGGAAGACCCAGTACTTC	CASRPGKTQYF
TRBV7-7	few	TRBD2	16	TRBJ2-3	TGTGCCAGCAGCTCAACCTTAGCGGGAGTATCAGATACGCAGTATTTT	CASSSTLAGVSDTQYF
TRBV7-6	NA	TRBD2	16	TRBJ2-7	TGTGCCAGCAGCTTAAATCCAGCGGGAGTCCTGGGGGAGCAGTACTTC	CASSLNPAGVLGEQYF
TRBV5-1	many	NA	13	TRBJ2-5	TGCGCCAGCAGCTTAAGAGTCGCAGAGACCCAGTACTTC	CASSLRVAETQYF
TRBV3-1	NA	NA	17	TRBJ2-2	TGTGCCAGCAGCCAAGTAGGGTCTAGCGTGAACACCGGGGAGCTGTTTTTT	CASSQVGSSVNTGELFF
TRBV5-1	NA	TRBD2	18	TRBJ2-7	TGCGCCAGCAGCTTGGGGCGAAGGACTAGCGGGAGTCCCTACGAGCAGTACTTC	CASSLGRRTSGSPYEQYF
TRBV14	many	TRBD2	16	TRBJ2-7	TGTGCCAGCAGCCATTTCGGACTAGCGGGGACCTACGAGCAGTACTTC	CASSHFGLAGTYEQYF
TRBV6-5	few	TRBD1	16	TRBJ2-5	TGTGCCAGCAGTTACTCCGGGACAGGGGTGTTAGAGACCCAGTACTTC	CASSYSGTGVLETQYF
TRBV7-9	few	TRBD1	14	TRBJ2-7	TGTGCCAGCAGCTTACAGGGGGCTCAGTACGAGCAGTACTTC	CASSLQGAQYEQYF
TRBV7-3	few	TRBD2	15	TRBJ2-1	TGTGCCAGCAGCCCGCTGGCGGGAGTTAGCCATGAGCAGTTCTTC	CASSPLAGVSHEQFF
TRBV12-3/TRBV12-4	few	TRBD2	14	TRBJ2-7	TGTGCCAGCAGTTTAGTGGGACTAGCGCACGAGCAGTACTTC	CASSLVGLAHEQYF
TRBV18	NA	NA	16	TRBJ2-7	TGTGCCAGCTCACCACCACGGGGCGTTGGGACCTACGAGCAGTACTTC	CASSPPRGVGTYEQYF
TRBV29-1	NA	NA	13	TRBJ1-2	TGCAGCGTTGTGGGGACGGTGACCTATGGCTACACCTTC	CSVVGTVTYGYTF
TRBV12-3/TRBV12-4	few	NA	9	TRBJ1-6	TGTGCCAGCAGTTCACCCCTCCACTTT	CASSSPLHF
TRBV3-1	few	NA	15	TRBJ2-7	TGTGCCAGCAGCGACGACGGATTCCAAGTCTACGAGCAGTACTTC	CASSDDGFQVYEQYF
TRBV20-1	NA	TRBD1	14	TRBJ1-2	TGCAGTGCTCCTCCGCGGGGGACAGGCTATGGCTACACCTTC	CSAPPRGTGYGYTF
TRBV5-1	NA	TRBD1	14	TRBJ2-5	TGCGCCAGCAGCAACATGGGACAGCAAGAGACCCAGTACTTC	CASSNMGQQETQYF
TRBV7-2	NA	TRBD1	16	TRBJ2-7	TGTGCCAGCAGCCTTACACCGGGACAGGAGTTTGGCGAGCAGTACTTC	CASSLTPGQEFGEQYF
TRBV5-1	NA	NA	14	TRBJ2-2	TGCGCCAGCAGCTTAGTGACGGGGACCGGGGAGCTGTTTTTT	CASSLVTGTGELFF
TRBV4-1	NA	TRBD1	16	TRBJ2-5	TGCGCCAGCAGCCATCCAGGACAGGGGGCGCGAGAGACCCAGTACTTC	CASSHPGQGARETQYF
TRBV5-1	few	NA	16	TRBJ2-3	TGCGCCAGCAGTCAACAGAGTTCTGCTAGCACAGATACGCAGTATTTT	CASSQQSSASTDTQYF
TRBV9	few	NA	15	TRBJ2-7	TGTGCCAGCAGCGCAAACCCGGGACTCTACAACGAGCAGTACTTC	CASSANPGLYNEQYF
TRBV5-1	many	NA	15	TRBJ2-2	TGCGCCAGCAGCGGCGCCGGGGCAAAGAACGGGGAGCTGTTTTTT	CASSGAGAKNGELFF
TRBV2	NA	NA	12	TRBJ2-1	TGTGCCAGCAGTGAACCCGGACCTAAGCAGTTCTTC	CASSEPGPKQFF
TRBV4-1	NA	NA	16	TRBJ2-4	TGCGCCAGCAGCCAAGGCCGGGCAGTAGCCAAAAACATTCAGTACTTC	CASSQGRAVAKNIQYF
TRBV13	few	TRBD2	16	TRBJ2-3	TGTGCCAGCAGCGAGACTAGCGGGAGTTCCTCAGATACGCAGTATTTT	CASSETSGSSSDTQYF
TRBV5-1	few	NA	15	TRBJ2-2	TGCGCCAGCAGCTCGCCAGTGAGGAACACCGGGGAGCTGTTTTTT	CASSSPVRNTGELFF
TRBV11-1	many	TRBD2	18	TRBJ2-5	TGTGCCAGCAGCCCTCATAGTTTCCCGGGAGGGTCGAAAGAGACCCAGTACTTC	CASSPHSFPGGSKETQYF
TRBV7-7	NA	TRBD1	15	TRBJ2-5	TGTGCCAGCAGCTTATGGGACAGGGCCGGAGAGACCCAGTACTTC	CASSLWDRAGETQYF
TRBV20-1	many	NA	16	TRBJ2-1	TGCAGTGCTATAAGGCGGTTCCTAGCGTCCGACAATGAGCAGTTCTTC	CSAIRRFLASDNEQFF
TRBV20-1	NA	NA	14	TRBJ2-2	TGCAGTGCTAGACCCCTGCGGGACACCGGGGAGCTGTTTTTT	CSARPLRDTGELFF
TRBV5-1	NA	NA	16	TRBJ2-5	TGCGCCAGCAGCTTGCCCGGGAAGGCCTACCAAGAGACCCAGTACTTC	CASSLPGKAYQETQYF